Given below is one T cell receptor beta chain in context. What it binds is unknown. Repertoires were generated with immunoSEQ multiplex PCR, while TCRdb's copy carries only in-frame clones and drops some. The sample yields around 200,000 clones, more than 70% seen once. The record originates from a study of cytotoxic CD8 clonotypes in ibrutinib-treated CLL. The overall study: For this cohort, patients were ten to eleven relapsed/refractory and some 15 treatment-naive, while about 17 were IGHV unmutated. Mean per-sample yields comprised about 250,000 productive templates and 85,000 to 100,000 productive rearrangements.

Notes on the study in general: Public clonotypes (which were uncommon) either contracted or remained stable on treatment. Clonality was elevated at ibrutinib response and had returned toward baseline at progression.

The source material was PBMCs, sampled after 12 months of ibrutinib treatment. This clonotype was sampled from a human donor with chronic lymphocytic leukemia.

Here the CDR3 reads CASSPGQVFTDTQYF. CDR3 DNA sequence: TGTGCCAGCAGCCCAGGACAGGTTTTCACAGATACGCAGTATTTT. The chain combines TRBV7-8 with TRBJ2-3, with 7 bases aligning to TRBD1. Germline values: CDR1 SGHVS, CDR2 FQNEAQ. J lost 2 bases, V lost 5 bases, and 7 bases had no gene match. This CDR3 is 15 amino acids long.